This T cell receptor (beta chain) was recorded in a study of T cell responses to AZD1222 COVID-19 vaccine. Study results and caveats: In the spike-specific TCR repertoire, nearly half reportedly target unmutated variant regions. Seropositivity was recorded at baseline in only a handful of AZD1222 recipients.

Trimming took off 3 bases at V and 3 bases at J, with 11 bases between the two ends. Germline lookup yields CDR1 LNHDA and CDR2 SQIVND (reference sequence). The CDR3 length is 14 residues. The method was immunoSEQ multiplex PCR; TCRdb's version includes in-frame clones alone and lacks a portion of them. The table includes around 78,000 clones, about 85% detected once. In regard to this clone: Its antigen is currently unknown.

The TCR was taken from an adult in good health. The V call is TRBV19, the J call TRBJ1-1, with D unresolved. Sequenced here: peripheral blood, sampled on day 0 of AZD1222 vaccination. In nucleotides, the CDR3 is TGTGCCAGTAGTATGCGGCAGCTCTACACTGAAGCTTTCTTT. Translating it yields CASSMRQLYTEAFF.